This T cell receptor (beta chain) was identified in a study of shared clonotypes between healthy human individuals. As for the study in general: The donors, two women and three men, were aged 18 to 49. CD4 naive and memory got three plates each, CD8 naive two, CD8 memory one.

Study findings and constraints: Naive subsets, compared against memory subsets, generally had larger estimated richness values.

On this clone itself: What it binds is not known.

Partitioning of CD4+ cells yielded a CD45RA+ naive subset and a CD45RA-negative memory subset. Produced via immunoSEQ multiplex PCR; TCRdb's table is partial and in-frame only. The data hold 550,000 to 850,000 clones, with approximately 74% observed a single time. The sequenced sample consisted of memory CD4+ T cells sorted from blood. As for subset: CD45RA-negative fraction. The receptor was derived from a woman between 25 and 40 years old in good health.

CDR3 region: CASSPGQGAHRGPYEQYF. In DNA, the CDR3 is TGCGCCAGCAGTCCTGGACAGGGGGCCCATAGGGGGCCCTACGAGCAGTACTTC. This chain links TRBV5-1 with TRBJ2-7; 11 bases are shared with TRBD1. The trim removed 5 bases at V and 2 bases at J, leaving 15 bases unmatched. The CDR3 spans 18 residues. From germline, CDR1 is SGHRS and CDR2 YFSETQ.